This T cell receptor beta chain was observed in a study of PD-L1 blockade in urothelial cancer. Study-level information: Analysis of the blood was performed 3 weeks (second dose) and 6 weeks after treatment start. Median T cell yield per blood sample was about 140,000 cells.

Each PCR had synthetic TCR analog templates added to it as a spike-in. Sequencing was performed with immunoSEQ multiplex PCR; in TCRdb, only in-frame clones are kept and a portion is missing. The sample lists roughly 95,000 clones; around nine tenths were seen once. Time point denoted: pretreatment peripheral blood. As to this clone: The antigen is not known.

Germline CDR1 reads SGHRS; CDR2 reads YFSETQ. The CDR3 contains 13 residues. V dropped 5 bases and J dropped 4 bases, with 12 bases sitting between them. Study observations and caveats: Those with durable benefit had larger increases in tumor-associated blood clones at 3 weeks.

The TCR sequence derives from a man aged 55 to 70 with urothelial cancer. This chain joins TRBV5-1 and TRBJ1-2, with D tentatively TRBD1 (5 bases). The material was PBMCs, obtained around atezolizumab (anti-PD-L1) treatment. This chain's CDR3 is CASRTSGFYGYTF. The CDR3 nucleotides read TGCGCCAGCAGGACCTCAGGGTTCTATGGCTACACCTTC.